Listed below are T cell receptor beta chains from one sample, sequenced in a study of siplizumab effects on memory and regulatory T cells. The table came from immunoSEQ multiplex PCR; TCRdb's copy has only in-frame clones and leaves some out. The sample lists about 110,000 clones, about nine tenths occurring once. The source material was CD4+ T cells sorted from blood. These receptors all stem from a human donor in good health. Each CDR3 is given with its conserved first and last residue. The D gene is left open where the match is weak. Size tells how often a clone was seen (once, few, many) or the class of an expanded clone, and some rows leave it out.

>TRBJ2-1|-|TRBV30|-
TGTGCCTGGAGTCCGGGACTCCCTCACAATGAGCAGTTCTTC
CAWSPGLPHNEQFF
>TRBJ2-5|-|TRBV18|-
TGTGCCAGCTCACCCCCCCACGCCCAAGAGACCCAGTACTTC
CASSPPHAQETQYF
>TRBJ1-1|-|TRBV4-2|-
TGTGCCAGCAGCCAAGTGGGGGGGGTGAGGACTGAAGCTTTCTTT
CASSQVGGVRTEAFF
>TRBJ2-7|-|TRBV5-6|-
TGTGCCAGCAAGAGAGAGTACGAGCAGTACTTC
CASKREYEQYF
>TRBJ2-5|-|TRBV21-1|-
TGTGCCAGCAGCAAAGGGCTAGCGGAAGACCAAGAGACCCAGTACTTC
CASSKGLAEDQETQYF
>TRBJ2-5|-|TRBV18|-
TGTGCCAGCTCACCACCCAGCCAAGAGACCCAGTACTTC
CASSPPSQETQYF
>TRBJ1-2|-|TRBV5-6|TRBD1
TGTGCCAGCAGCATCGATACAGGGGTCTATGGCTACACCTTC
CASSIDTGVYGYTF
>TRBJ1-1|few|TRBV6-5|-
TGTGCCAGCAGTTACTCGATTTGGGGGGACACTGAAGCTTTCTTT
CASSYSIWGDTEAFF
>TRBJ2-1|-|TRBV6-5|-
TGTGCCAGCAGGCTTAGAGGCTCCTACAATGAGCAGTTCTTC
CASRLRGSYNEQFF
>TRBJ2-3|-|TRBV7-3|-
TGTGCCAGCAGCTTAGAACTTGGCGATACGCAGTATTTT
CASSLELGDTQYF
>TRBJ1-4|-|TRBV7-8|TRBD1
TGTGCCAGCAGCTTACCGGGACAGCCTGCATCGGGAAAACTGTTTTTT
CASSLPGQPASGKLFF
>TRBJ2-7|-|TRBV10-3|-
TGTGCCATCAGTGACCGGGAACAGAGGGGATACGAGCAGTACTTC
CAISDREQRGYEQYF
>TRBJ1-2|few|TRBV28|-
TGTGCCAGCAGTTTATCGAGGGAGAGGGGCTACACCTTC
CASSLSRERGYTF
>TRBJ2-1|-|TRBV5-6|TRBD2
TGTGCCAGCAGAGGGGGACTAGCGGACCCCACCTACAATGAGCAGTTCTTC
CASRGGLADPTYNEQFF
>TRBJ2-7|-|TRBV25-1|TRBD1
TGTGCCAGGACCCGGACAGGGGGCTCCTACGAGCAGTACTTC
CARTRTGGSYEQYF
>TRBJ1-3|once|TRBV6-5|-
TGTGCCAGCAGTACCGGGGCGAGCTCTGGAAACACCATATATTTT
CASSTGASSGNTIYF